The 20 T cell receptor beta chains presented below share a single source sample, sequenced in a study of regulatory T cells in long-lasting Graves disease. To make TCR beta libraries, researchers used iRepertoire HTBI primers and Arm-PCR of CDR3 regions. TCRdb processed the multiplex PCR reads anew with MiXCR; each CDR3 protein has one entry. Among about 210,000 distinct CDR3 sequences listed, approximately 18% were seen once. Time point meaning: newly diagnosed GD, antithyroid drugs for less than 3 months. Making the TCR library involved RNA that had been extracted from PBMCs. These data also featured in a second study, about T cells in Graves' hyperthyroidism and ophthalmopathy.

This specimen was peripheral blood mononuclear cells (PBMCs), taken at new diagnosis, from a patient treated with antithyroid drugs. The receptors come from a woman aged 30 to 39 with Graves disease.

This clonotype appeared a few times. This chain joins TRBV7-8 and TRBJ2-7, with D unresolved. This CDR3 contains 15 residues. The V gene's germline CDR1 is SGHVS and CDR2 FQNEAQ. V was shortened by 5 bases and J by 1 base, with 15 bases between the two germline ends. CDR3 DNA: TGTGCCAGCAGCCCCCGCTCCGTGGGGTCCTACGAGCAGTACTTC. Translation: CASSPRSVGSYEQYF.

At least ten counts were recorded for this clonotype. This clone may be a read error of a much larger clone one base away. This rearrangement joins TRBV20-1 to TRBJ2-5; D is unresolved. The CDR3 is made up of 10 amino acids. Germline V CDR1 and CDR2: DFQATT, SNEGSKA (reference sequence). Trimming stripped 0 bases from V and 5 bases from J, with 1 base between. CDR3 DNA sequence: TGCAGTGCTAGAGACGAGACCCAGTACTTC. This sequence encodes CSARDETQYF.

In its sample, this clonotype was seen many times. The V call is TRBV28, the J call TRBJ1-5; 9 nucleotides match TRBD1. The CDR3 length is 15 residues. Trimming took 4 bases from V and 4 from J; bases not matched to a gene: 5. Germline V gene lookup returns CDR1 MDHEN and CDR2 SYDVKM. CDR3 DNA sequence: TGTGCCAGCAGTTGGTTCGGGACAGGGAATCAGCCCCAGCATTTT. It specifies CASSWFGTGNQPQHF.

This clonotype was counted many times. The gene calls are TRBV15 and TRBJ2-3; maybe TRBD1 (5 bases). Germline CDR1 is LNHNV and CDR2 is YYDKDF (reference sequence). This CDR3 has 15 amino acids. The V end lost 0 bases, the J end lost 6 bases, and 13 bases lay between the germline ends. The CDR3 DNA reads as TGTGCCACCAGCAGAGAGAGCGCAGGGTCCGATACGCAGTATTTT. Amino acid sequence: CATSRESAGSDTQYF.

This clonotype was seen at least ten times. V and J are TRBV5-1 and TRBJ2-1, with D perhaps given as TRBD1 or TRBD2 (5 bases each). With 7 bases removed from V and 0 bases from J, the gap between germline ends came to 14 bases. The CDR3 totals 15 residues. In germline, CDR1 is SGHRS, CDR2 YFSETQ. CDR3 sequence reads: CASGPWGSSYNEQFF. The CDR3 coding sequence is TGCGCCAGCGGCCCGTGGGGGAGCTCCTACAATGAGCAGTTCTTC.

This clonotype was picked up many times. The chain has TRBV5-4 and TRBJ1-2; 7 bases are a match to TRBD1. Unmatched junction bases numbered 4, after V lost 3 bases and J lost 8 bases. Germline values: CDR1 SGHNT, CDR2 YYREEE (reference sequence). The CDR3 runs 12 residues. The CDR3 spells CASSSTGYGYTF. The CDR3 region has the DNA TGTGCCAGCAGCTCGACAGGGTACGGCTACACCTTC. The full variable domain, completed using reference TRBV5-4 and TRBJ1-2, is ETGVTQSPTHLIKTRGQQVTLRCSSQSGHNTVSWYQQALGQGPQFIFQYYREEENGRGNFPPRFSGLQFPNYSSELNVNALELDDSALYLCASSSTGYGYTFGSGTRLTVV.

This clonotype was seen many times. This chain joins TRBV3-1 and TRBJ1-5; 12 nucleotides align to TRBD1. V lost 1 base and J lost 2; bases outside the gene matches: 3. The CDR3 covers 17 residues. Germline V lookup: CDR1 LGHDT, CDR2 YNNKEL (reference sequence). CDR3 in amino acids: CASSQGGQGAGNQPQHF. The CDR3 DNA is TGTGCCAGCAGCCAAGGGGGACAGGGGGCCGGCAATCAGCCCCAGCATTTT.

This clonotype was observed many times. This chain links TRBV28 with TRBJ1-4, with 7 bases matching TRBD1. Germline CDR1 reads MDHEN; CDR2 reads SYDVKM. Unmatched junction bases numbered 8, after V lost 6 bases and J lost 1 base. The CDR3 contains 16 residues. CDR3 sequence: CASRLLTGETNEKLFF. In DNA, the CDR3 is TGTGCCAGCAGACTCCTAACAGGGGAAACTAATGAAAAACTGTTTTTT.

In this sample, this clonotype turned up once. This chain connects TRBV5-1 to TRBJ2-1; 8 bases agree with TRBD1. The J segment lost 3 bases and the V segment lost 7 bases, leaving 18 bases of the junction unmatched. This CDR3 is built from 18 residues. CDR1 and CDR2 (germline): SGHRS, YFSETQ. The CDR3, as DNA: TGCGCCAGCCGAGGACAGGGTCGTGAGAGCGGACTCTACAATGAGCAGTTCTTC. This encodes CASRGQGRESGLYNEQFF.

This clonotype was recorded only once. The chain has TRBV7-2 and TRBJ2-1, with 8 positions matching TRBD2. Germline V gene lookup returns CDR1 SGHTA and CDR2 FQGNSA. This CDR3 has 16 amino acids. V gave up 4 bases and J gave up 0 bases; unmatched junction bases: 5. CDR3: CASSSLAGNSYNEQFF. The CDR3 coding sequence is TGTGCCAGCAGCTCATTAGCGGGGAACTCCTACAATGAGCAGTTCTTC.

This clonotype appeared many times. The chain combines TRBV3-1 with TRBJ2-5; D call uncertain. This CDR3 spans 13 amino acids. With 7 bases removed from V and 0 bases from J, the gap between germline ends came to 9 bases. Germline V gives CDR1 LGHDT, CDR2 YNNKEL (reference sequence). The CDR3 nucleotides are TGTGCCAGCACGTATACGTACCAAGAGACCCAGTACTTC. Its protein is CASTYTYQETQYF.

This clonotype was picked up many times. This chain connects TRBV12-3 or TRBV12-4 to TRBJ1-5, with a possible D match to TRBD1 (6 bases). The CDR3 has 15 residues. Trimming removed 5 bases from V and 4 bases from J, with 15 bases in between. Written as DNA, the CDR3 is TGTGCCAGCAGTCGTCAGGGGAGAGGGAATCAGCCCCAGCATTTT. It specifies CASSRQGRGNQPQHF.

The sample holds many counts of this clonotype. The chain carries TRBV7-8 and TRBJ2-1; D unclear. The CDR3 consists of 15 residues. CDR1 is SGHVS, CDR2 FQNEAQ, per germline. Trimming took 5 bases from V and 0 from J, leaving 11 bases between them. The CDR3 region has the DNA TGTGCCAGCAGCGGTACAGAGAGCTCCTACAATGAGCAGTTCTTC. This sequence encodes CASSGTESSYNEQFF.

This clonotype was recorded at least ten times. This rearrangement joins TRBV28 to TRBJ2-2; TRBD2 aligns across 9 bases. The CDR3 length is 16 residues. Per germline, CDR1 MDHEN and CDR2 SYDVKM. The trim removed 2 bases at V and 7 bases at J, leaving 8 bases unmatched. In DNA form, the CDR3 reads TGTGCCAGCAGTTTAACGGCGGGGGGGCCGGACGGGGAGCTGTTTTTT. Amino acids: CASSLTAGGPDGELFF.

Of note for this clonotype: A much larger clone lies a single base off, so this may be a read error. The rearrangement links TRBV6-1 to TRBJ1-5; D ambiguous. In germline, CDR1 is MNHNS, CDR2 SASEGT. The CDR3 spans 13 residues. V shed 5 bases and J shed 7 bases, with 12 bases lying between them. Here the CDR3 reads CASSTVTNQPQHF. As DNA, the CDR3 is TGTGCCAGCAGTACTGTAACTAACCAGCCCCAGCATTTT.

This clonotype was detected many times. The V and J genes are TRBV7-8 and TRBJ1-2; the match to TRBD1 covers 9 bases. CDR1 is SGHVS and CDR2 is FQNEAQ in the germline V gene. The CDR3 is 15 amino acids. V lost 6 bases to trimming and J lost 7 bases; unmatched junction nucleotides: 12. The CDR3 loop is CASRSPGQGMGGYTF. The CDR3 DNA is TGTGCCAGCAGATCGCCGGGACAGGGAATGGGTGGCTACACCTTC.

This clonotype was counted ten times or more. The chain uses TRBV28 and TRBJ1-4, with D possibly being TRBD1 (5 bases). The germline V gene encodes CDR1 MDHEN and CDR2 SYDVKM. The CDR3 totals 16 residues. V shed 4 bases and J shed 11 bases, with 23 bases lying between them. The CDR3 is CASSSHGGGVLAKLFF. Here the CDR3 DNA reads TGTGCCAGCAGTTCCCATGGTGGAGGGGTATTGGCGAAACTGTTTTTT.

The J gene is TRBJ2-5, the V gene TRBV12-3 or TRBV12-4; the match to TRBD1 covers 9 bases. The V gene end was trimmed by 4 bases and the J gene end by 3 bases; junction bases not matched to a gene: 6. This CDR3 spans 15 amino acids. The CDR3 DNA reads as TGTGCCAGCAGTTCGCCGGGACAGGGAGAAGAGACCCAGTACTTC. This encodes CASSSPGQGEETQYF.

This clonotype was detected only once. One base separates it from a far larger clone, so it is likely a read error. CDR3 in amino acids: CASSPAFSREEATNEKMFF. Here the CDR3 DNA reads TGTGCCAGCAGCCCCGCCTTTAGTAGGGAAGAAGCAACTAATGAAAAAATGTTTTTT. The rearrangement uses TRBV11-3 and TRBJ1-4; D is undetermined. This CDR3 is 19 amino acids long. Germline V gene lookup returns CDR1 SGHNT and CDR2 YENEEA.

This clonotype showed up many times. CDR3 region: CASSLLTSWRGGNEQFF. CDR3 coding DNA: TGTGCCAGCAGTCTCCTGACTAGTTGGAGGGGGGGGAATGAGCAGTTCTTC. V gene TRBV27 combines with J gene TRBJ2-1; D possibly corresponds to TRBD2 (7 bases). The V end lost 5 bases, the J end lost 7 bases, and 24 bases lay between the germline ends. The CDR3 covers 17 residues. The germline CDR1 and CDR2 sequences are MNHEY and SMNVEV (reference sequence).